This T cell receptor beta chain came from a study of blood T cell repertoires in COVID-19. Study in general: Specimens from acute and convalescent COVID-19 originated in the United States, Italy and Spain. The analysed material was cDNA or gDNA that came from T cells, B-cell-depleted T cells, or PBMCs.

This clone was counted once. In the original workflow: Counts of nucleated cells, estimated from reference gene primer amplification, were obtained. The repertoire was sequenced with immunoSEQ multiplex PCR; TCRdb's copy has only in-frame clones and lacks some. That table supplies the V and J calls and clone size; D and trimming were determined from the DNA. Altogether 100,000 to 140,000 clones are present, approximately 81% being singletons, with the ten largest covering approximately 4.1%. The germline V gene encodes CDR1 MGHDK and CDR2 SYGVNS. CDR3 size: 15 residues. The V segment lost 6 bases and the J segment 6 bases; nucleotides outside the gene matches: 8.

The V and J genes are TRBV25-1 and TRBJ2-3; TRBD1 matches 11 bases. This TCR was recovered from a human donor in a cohort sampled during active COVID-19. The sequencing input was peripheral blood. DNA for the CDR3: TGTGCCAGCAGCATCGGGACAGGGGGTTTCGATACGCAGTATTTT. Encoded protein: CASSIGTGGFDTQYF.